Sequencing of this T cell receptor beta chain was carried out in a study of human versus mouse CDR3 diversity and MHC coevolution (dated by TCRdb to the late 2010s). Context from the whole study: The immunoSEQ assay was reported to detect one in 200,000 T cells and to minimize multiplex PCR amplification bias. Valid reads per sample ranged from roughly 5.5 x 10^6 to 1.7 x 10^7 across mouse and human samples. The human cohort comprised three healthy volunteer blood donors, one aged 30 to 39, one aged 40 to 50 and one aged 60 to 70 at collection. Human naive CD4 T cell repertoires served as a reference for TCR selection on multiple MHC II alleles, compared against human-TCR-locus transgenic mice with single MHC II. On the study overall, not on this receptor specifically: Repertoire diversity was not regarded as directly comparable between humans and mice because human T cells were selected on over 5 MHC II alleles. On average, humans had more CDR3 deletions and insertions than mice did, pointing to greater exonuclease and TdT activity. The largest TCR beta repertoire according to iCHAO1 estimates belonged to humans, at approximately 1.6 million clonotypes, a result attributed likely to selection by multiple MHC II molecules. The lowest clonal inequality scores among all compared groups were observed in most of the three human donors.

The QIAGEN blood and tissue kit was used to extract genomic DNA from sorted cells, and the DNA was quantified on a NanoDrop 1000. TCR alpha and beta chains were deep sequenced and quantified on the immunoSEQ platform using multiplex PCR of genomic DNA. As for how the authors treated the data: IMGT gene and region definitions were used for annotation of the TCR sequences. As a stand-in for the preselection repertoire, out-of-frame rearrangements were used and set against in-frame clonotypes. The iCHAO1 estimator provided with the immunoSEQ platform was used to estimate repertoire size. Clonal inequality was measured with a Gini index on in-frame amino acid clonotypes, based on the Lorenz curve. The intersect function in the R package tcR was used to count shared clonotypes, while the Jaccard index served to score similarity. Principal component analysis of V, J and V-J usage frequencies was run with the R prcomp function without normalization. TCRdb stores this immuneACCESS table with in-frame sequences only. Part of the clones is absent; in the studies checked, under half of the shortfall reflects unresolved V genes, and no reason is known for the rest. V and J calls and clone size are those listed in that table; D and trimming were worked out from the DNA. This sample comprises about 77,000 clones, under 95% of them detected only once. Around 0.15% of the sample rests with the top ten.

Fluorescence-activated cell sorting was used to pull naive CD4 T cells, meaning cells that were CD45RO-negative and CD62L-positive, out of the PBMCs. Around 50 ml of fresh peripheral blood was drawn per donor, and PBMCs were isolated by Ficoll density centrifugation. All samples were sorted on a FACSAria III instrument and reached purity above 95%. The germline V gene encodes CDR1 ENHRY and CDR2 SYGVKD. V ends up 2 bases short and J 2 bases short, with an unmatched junction base count of 6. Spanning cysteine to phenylalanine, the CDR3 consists of 15 amino acids. The only DNA kept is the CDR3, 45 bases in frame from the first base. Concerning this clone itself: This clone's antigen is unknown. No clone much larger than this one lies a single base away; base qualities are absent.

Sequenced: naive CD4+ T cells from blood. The intended sense of this specimen's cell subset or site label: CD45RO-negative CD62L-positive naive CD4 T cells. The chain links TRBV10-3 with TRBJ2-7; 7 central bases correspond to TRBD1. The TCR comes from a person aged 25 to 75 in good health. The sequenced DNA: TGTGCCATCAGTGAGGGGACAGTCCCCCCCTACGAGCAGTACTTC. Its coded protein is CAISEGTVPPYEQYF.